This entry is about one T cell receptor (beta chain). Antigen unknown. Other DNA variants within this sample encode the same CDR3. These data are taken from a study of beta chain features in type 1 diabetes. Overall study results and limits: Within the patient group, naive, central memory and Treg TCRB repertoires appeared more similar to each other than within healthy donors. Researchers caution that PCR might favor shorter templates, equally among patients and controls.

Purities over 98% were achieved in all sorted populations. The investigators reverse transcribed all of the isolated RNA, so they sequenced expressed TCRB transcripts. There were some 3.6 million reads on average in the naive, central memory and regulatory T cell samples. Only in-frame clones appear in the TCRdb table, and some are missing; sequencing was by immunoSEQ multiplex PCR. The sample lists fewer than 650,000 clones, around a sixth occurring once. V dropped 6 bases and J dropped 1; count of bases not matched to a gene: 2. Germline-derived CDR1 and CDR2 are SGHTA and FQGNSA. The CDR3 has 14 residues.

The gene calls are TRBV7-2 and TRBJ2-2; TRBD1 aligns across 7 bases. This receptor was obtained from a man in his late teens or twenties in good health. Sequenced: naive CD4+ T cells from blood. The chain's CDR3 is CASRTGLNTGELFF. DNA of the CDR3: TGTGCCAGCAGGACAGGGTTGAACACCGGGGAGCTGTTTTTT.